The rows below give T cell receptor beta chains drawn from one sample of a study of blood T cell repertoires in COVID-19. Method: immunoSEQ multiplex PCR; TCRdb's copy keeps in-frame clones and lacks some. The sample carries approximately 250,000 clones, roughly 80% recorded once. The sequencing sample was made of peripheral blood. All receptors come from a man in his 60s who had recovered from COVID-19. The CDR3 runs from the conserved cysteine through the conserved F or W. A D gene is named only where the DNA matches it firmly. A row's size may be missing; if present it is once, few, many or a size class.

v_call	d_call	j_call	clone_size	cdr3_aa	cdr3_nt
TRBV10-3	-	TRBJ1-1	few	CAISDGQRNTEAFF	TGTGCCATCAGTGACGGACAGCGGAACACTGAAGCTTTCTTT
TRBV6-5	-	TRBJ2-1	-	CASSRVGEQFF	TGTGCCAGCAGCCGGGTAGGTGAGCAGTTCTTC
TRBV29-1	-	TRBJ1-1	-	CSVETGKNTEAFF	TGCAGCGTTGAGACGGGAAAGAACACTGAAGCTTTCTTT
TRBV18	-	TRBJ1-6	-	CASSLWGGPLHF	TGTGCCAGCTCTCTATGGGGGGGACCCCTCCACTTT
TRBV6-1	TRBD1	TRBJ1-2	many	CASSEGWGQNYGYTF	TGTGCCAGCAGTGAAGGCTGGGGACAGAACTATGGCTACACCTTC
TRBV5-5	-	TRBJ2-7	-	CASSLGGLYEQYF	TGTGCCAGCAGCTTGGGCGGCCTCTACGAGCAGTACTTC
TRBV5-4	-	TRBJ2-1	-	CASSLGAGSYNEQFF	TGTGCCAGCAGCTTGGGGGCGGGCTCCTACAATGAGCAGTTCTTC
TRBV19	TRBD1	TRBJ2-2	-	CASSMSSRGIWAGELFF	TGTGCCAGTAGTATGAGTTCCAGGGGGATTTGGGCCGGGGAGCTGTTTTTT
TRBV6-2/TRBV6-3	TRBD1	TRBJ1-2	-	CASSKRQGGYGYTF	TGTGCCAGCAGTAAAAGACAGGGCGGTTATGGCTACACCTTC
TRBV6-1	TRBD2	TRBJ2-1	-	CASRASGISYNEQFF	TGTGCCAGCAGGGCTAGCGGGATCTCCTACAATGAGCAGTTCTTC
TRBV9	TRBD1	TRBJ1-2	once	CASSPRGQVYGYTF	TGTGCCAGCAGCCCGAGAGGACAGGTCTATGGCTACACCTTC
TRBV7-2	-	TRBJ2-5	-	CASSRPTSSRETQYF	TGTGCCAGCAGCCGCCCGACTAGTTCTCGAGAGACCCAGTACTTC
TRBV7-9	TRBD1	TRBJ2-2	-	CASRTQGAGTGELFF	TGTGCCAGCAGGACACAGGGGGCTGGCACCGGGGAGCTGTTTTTT
TRBV6-6	TRBD1	TRBJ1-1	-	CASSYPTGTSEAFF	TGTGCCAGCAGTTACCCGACAGGGACGTCTGAAGCTTTCTTT
TRBV3-1/TRBV3-2	-	TRBJ2-2	-	CASSQASTRGELFF	TGTGCCAGCAGCCAAGCATCGACCCGGGGAGAGCTGTTTTTT
TRBV6-5	TRBD1	TRBJ1-6	-	CASKTGSYNSPLHF	TGTGCCAGCAAGACAGGGAGCTATAATTCACCCCTCCACTTT
TRBV11-2	-	TRBJ1-1	-	CASSSITGFGNTEAFF	TGTGCCAGCAGCTCTATAACAGGGTTCGGGAACACTGAAGCTTTCTTT
TRBV11-2	-	TRBJ2-6	-	CASSPPGVSGANVLTF	TGTGCCAGCAGCCCGCCGGGGGTGTCCGGGGCCAACGTCCTGACTTTC
TRBV4-2	-	TRBJ2-2	-	CASSQDRLGQVNTGELFF	TGTGCCAGCAGCCAAGATCGTCTAGGACAAGTGAACACCGGGGAGCTGTTTTTT
TRBV30	TRBD2	TRBJ2-3	-	CAWRVSGSGTQYF	TGTGCCTGGAGGGTTAGCGGGAGTGGTACGCAGTATTTT
TRBV4-1	-	TRBJ2-7	-	CASSRGGQRPPYEQYF	TGCGCCAGCAGCCGGGGGGGGCAGCGGCCTCCCTACGAGCAGTACTTC
TRBV6-6	-	TRBJ2-7	few	CASSQDRYSYEQYF	TGTGCCAGCAGTCAGGACAGATACTCCTACGAGCAGTACTTC
TRBV5-1	TRBD1	TRBJ2-2	-	CASISTGGSPNTGELFF	TGCGCCAGCATTTCAACAGGGGGGAGCCCGAACACCGGGGAGCTGTTTTTT
TRBV2	-	TRBJ2-7	-	CASTWGSSYEQYF	TGTGCCAGCACTTGGGGCAGCTCCTACGAGCAGTACTTC
TRBV6-6	TRBD1	TRBJ2-7	-	CASSHGDRVADEQYF	TGTGCCAGCAGTCACGGCGACAGGGTTGCCGACGAGCAGTACTTC
TRBV18	TRBD1	TRBJ2-1	-	CASSRLQGTGGTTGYNEQFF	TGTGCCAGCTCACGACTCCAAGGGACAGGGGGCACTACGGGTTACAATGAGCAGTTCTTC
TRBV5-1	TRBD2	TRBJ2-5	-	CASSPALAGGGETQYF	TGCGCCAGCAGCCCAGCACTAGCGGGAGGCGGAGAGACCCAGTACTTC